This T cell receptor beta chain was found in a study of blood T cells in healthy people across ages. General observations from the study: The study lacked donor CMV status, which possibly confounded expanded clonotype changes. Per million T cells, TCR beta diversity dropped roughly linearly as age increased.

With a J-beta primer mix and a sample-barcoded 5' primer, a second PCR ran 7 to 11 cycles. TCRdb recomputed calls from the 5' RACE reads with MiXCR, one row per CDR3 protein. The table shows some 640,000 distinct CDR3 sequences, with 25% to 30% occurring only once. Isolated PBMCs totaled at least 6.5 million in each sample. Of note for this clonotype: Its antigen remains unidentified. A much larger clone lies a single base off, so this may be a read error.

The CDR3 has 16 residues. V was trimmed by 8 bases and J by 7 bases, leaving 27 bases between them. Germline V gene lookup returns CDR1 ENHRY and CDR2 SYGVKD. The sequencing input was blood. The chain has TRBV10-3 and TRBJ2-7; the D gene could be TRBD1 or TRBD2 (6 bases each). This receptor was identified in a woman aged 80 or older in good health. CDR3 sequence (DNA): TGTGCCATCCGGGGACACCTTCCGGGGGCACTAGGGGAGCAGTACTTC. Its translation is CAIRGHLPGALGEQYF.